The 17 T cell receptor beta chains reported below all come from one sample, sequenced in a study of identical twins. Each CDR3 protein is one row after TCRdb ran MiXCR on the 5' RACE reads. The sample shows about 920,000 distinct CDR3 sequences, 9% to 15% of them seen only once. Another study also made use of these data, one on yellow fever vaccine responses in identical twins.

The specimen was PBMCs. The origin of the receptors is a woman in her late teens or twenties in good health.

The V call is TRBV6-1, the J call TRBJ1-6; D is possibly TRBD1 (5 bases). V was clipped by 6 bases and J by 7 bases, with 16 bases between them. Germline CDR1 is MNHNS and CDR2 is SASEGT. This CDR3 comprises 15 residues. The CDR3 loop is CASSSSGTGNSPLHF. The CDR3 DNA reads as TGTGCCAGCAGCTCATCCGGGACGGGGAATTCACCCCTCCACTTT.

This clonotype was recorded many times. CDR3 amino acids: CASSHAQGIGETQYF. The CDR3 bases are TGCGCCAGCAGCCATGCACAGGGTATTGGAGAGACCCAGTACTTC. The rearrangement joins TRBV4-1 to TRBJ2-5; D is perhaps TRBD1 (6 bases). Germline-derived CDR1 and CDR2 are MGHRA and YSYEKL. The length of the CDR3 is 15 residues. Trimming stripped 3 bases from V and 4 bases from J, with 15 bases between.

V is TRBV2 and J is TRBJ2-7; TRBD1 agrees at 7 bases. The CDR3 runs 15 residues. From germline, CDR1 is SNHLY and CDR2 FYNNEI. Losses at the gene ends were 3 bases for V and 1 base for J; bases not matched to a gene: 6. CDR3 residues: CASSDPAGGSYEQYV. The CDR3 DNA sequence: TGTGCCAGCAGTGACCCGGCAGGGGGTTCCTACGAGCAGTACGTC.

The V gene is TRBV12-3 or TRBV12-4, the J gene TRBJ2-7; TRBD1 aligns across 9 bases. J gave up 2 bases and V 10 bases, and 21 bases lay outside the gene matches. The length of the CDR3 is 18 residues. CDR3 amino acids: CATIRFPTGGYETYEQYF. CDR3 bases: TGTGCCACCATACGATTCCCCACAGGGGGCTATGAGACCTACGAGCAGTACTTC.

This chain connects TRBV6-1 to TRBJ1-2; the D is unclear. The CDR3 runs 15 residues. The germline V gene has CDR1 MNHNS and CDR2 SASEGT. Trimming pared 6 bases from V and 0 bases from J, leaving 14 bases between. CDR3 bases: TGTGCCAGCAGCCAGGAGGCAGCAGCTAACTATGGCTACACCTTC. Protein: CASSQEAAANYGYTF.

In its sample, this clonotype was seen many times. This chain uses TRBV7-9 with TRBJ2-2; D remains ambiguous. Germline V CDR1 and CDR2: SEHNR, FQNEAQ (reference sequence). The CDR3 consists of 13 residues. V shed 5 bases and J shed 2 bases, with 6 bases lying between them. As DNA, the CDR3 is TGTGCCAGCAGCCTTATAAACACCGGGGAGCTGTTTTTT. Encoded protein: CASSLINTGELFF.

The chain links TRBV25-1 to TRBJ2-5, with 15 bases lining up with TRBD2. V was clipped by 4 bases and J by 0 bases; unmatched bases: 3. CDR1 is MGHDK, CDR2 SYGVNS, per germline. This CDR3 has 17 amino acids. CDR3: CASSGTSGRGYQETQYF. CDR3 DNA sequence: TGTGCCAGCAGTGGGACTAGCGGGAGGGGGTACCAAGAGACCCAGTACTTC.

This chain uses TRBV7-9 with TRBJ2-3; no firm D call. Germline V gene data show CDR1 as SEHNR and CDR2 as FQNEAQ (reference sequence). The CDR3 covers 11 residues. Trimming shortened V by 10 bases and J by 4 bases, and 9 bases separated the two germline ends. The CDR3 is CATRTADTQYF. The CDR3 nucleotides read TGTGCCACGCGCACCGCAGATACGCAGTATTTT.

The rearrangement joins TRBV2 to TRBJ2-7; perhaps TRBD1 as D (5 bases). The CDR3 is made up of 14 amino acids. Trimming shortened V by 3 bases and J by 0 bases, and 9 bases separated the two germline ends. Per germline, CDR1 SNHLY and CDR2 FYNNEI. CDR3 amino acids: CASSDYQGSYEQYF. CDR3 DNA sequence: TGTGCCAGCAGTGATTACCAGGGCTCCTACGAGCAGTACTTC.

V is TRBV6-6 and J is TRBJ1-2, with 8 bases aligning to TRBD1. The CDR3 length is 13 residues. Germline V gene sequence: CDR1 MNHNY, CDR2 SVGAGI (reference sequence). The junction had 9 bases not matched to a gene; V was cut back by 8 bases and J by 7 bases. CDR3 sequence reads: CASLDRGRTGYTF. Here the CDR3 DNA reads TGTGCCAGCTTAGACAGGGGAAGAACTGGCTACACCTTC.

The gene calls are TRBV10-3 and TRBJ2-2, with a weak D call TRBD1 (6 bases). This CDR3 region has 14 residues. V gave up 6 bases and J gave up 4 bases, with 12 bases separating them. Per the germline V gene, CDR1 is ENHRY and CDR2 is SYGVKD. The CDR3 DNA reads TGTGCCATCAGCAACAGGGTTAGCACCGGGGAGCTGTTTTTT. As protein: CAISNRVSTGELFF.

This clonotype was detected many times. This chain uses TRBV10-3 with TRBJ1-2; the D gene is possibly TRBD1 (6 bases). Germline V gene lookup returns CDR1 ENHRY and CDR2 SYGVKD. V was shortened by 8 bases and J by 1 base, with 11 bases between the two germline ends. This CDR3 is 13 amino acids long. CDR3 sequence: CAIQTGRNYGYTF. The CDR3 DNA follows: TGTGCCATCCAGACAGGACGTAACTATGGCTACACCTTC.

The DNA for the CDR3 is TGTGCCAGCAGCTATAGGACTAGCGGGAAAGCCGGGGAGCTGTTTTTT. Its translation: CASSYRTSGKAGELFF. The chain carries TRBV11-2 and TRBJ2-2; 12 nucleotides align to TRBD2. The CDR3 spans 16 residues. V lost 4 bases, J lost 6 bases, and 6 bases stayed unmatched. Per germline, CDR1 SGHAT and CDR2 FQNNGV. The full variable domain, its missing parts supplied by reference TRBV11-2 and TRBJ2-2, is EAGVAQSPRYKIIEKRQSVAFWCNPISGHATLYWYQQILGQGPKLLIQFQNNGVVDDSQLPKDRFSAERLKGVDSTLKIQPAKLEDSAVYLCASSYRTSGKAGELFFGEGSRLTVL.

This clonotype was picked up many times. The chain carries TRBV5-1 and TRBJ2-3; TRBD1 aligns across 10 bases. Looked up from germline, CDR1 is SGHRS and CDR2 is YFSETQ. V shed 3 bases and J 3 bases; nucleotides not matched to a gene: 4. This CDR3 has 15 residues. The CDR3 protein is CASSSPDRGTDTQYF. The CDR3 DNA reads as TGCGCCAGCAGCTCGCCGGACAGGGGGACAGATACGCAGTATTTT.

The V and J genes are TRBV2 and TRBJ1-2; D call uncertain. Between the trimmed V and J ends, which lost 8 bases and 0 bases, there was a span of 10 bases. CDR1 is SNHLY and CDR2 is FYNNEI in the germline V gene. The CDR3 has 13 residues. CDR3 nucleotides: TGTGCCAGCGTGACCGACACTAACTATGGCTACACCTTC. The encoded protein is CASVTDTNYGYTF.

This clonotype was observed a handful of times. The chain couples TRBV19 to TRBJ2-1; 8 bases fit TRBD1. Per germline, CDR1 LNHDA and CDR2 SQIVND (reference sequence). The V and J ends lost 4 bases and 0 bases, in that order; junction bases with no gene match: 5. The CDR3 has 16 amino acids. For the CDR3, the DNA is TGTGCCAGTAGTACCCGGACAGGGACCTCCTACAATGAGCAGTTCTTC. This codes for CASSTRTGTSYNEQFF.

The table lists this clonotype with a few counts. CDR3 sequence: CASSEEGSGSETQYF. DNA of the CDR3: TGTGCCAGCAGTGAAGAAGGATCAGGGTCAGAGACCCAGTACTTC. The chain has TRBV2 and TRBJ2-5; possible D gene TRBD1, 5 bases. The CDR3 extends over 15 amino acids. The germline V and J ends were trimmed by 1 base and 4 bases, with 13 bases remaining between them. Germline V gene lookup returns CDR1 SNHLY and CDR2 FYNNEI.